The clone carrying this T cell receptor (beta chain) was picked up a small number of times. Repertoires were generated with immunoSEQ multiplex PCR, while TCRdb's copy carries only in-frame clones and drops some. Here the sample spans under 110,000 clones, 70% to 90% being singletons. This sample stems from a study of identifying expanded T cells in peripheral blood. Sequencing used blood. The clonotype was recovered from a person between 18 and 75 years old in good health.

CDR3 loop: CASSYAPQGDGYTF. The CDR3 region has the DNA TGTGCCAGCAGTTACGCGCCCCAGGGGGATGGCTACACCTTC. This chain joins TRBV6-6 and TRBJ1-2, with 7 bases aligning to TRBD1. V was pared by 2 bases and J by 6 bases, with 6 bases of the junction left unmatched. CDR1 is MNHNY, CDR2 SVGAGI, per germline (reference sequence). There are 14 residues in the CDR3.